This TCR beta chain was sequenced in a study of response to subunit inactivated influenza vaccine. This clonotype was seen a handful of times. Its target is unknown. General study points: T cells newly recruited by each seasonal influenza vaccination are few, the authors suggested.

TCRdb re-analysed the RT-PCR reads in MiXCR, keeping a single row per CDR3 protein. Of hundreds of thousands of distinct CDR3 sequences in the sample, about an eighth were seen once. The V end lost 2 bases, the J end lost 5 bases, and 21 bases lay between the germline ends. This CDR3 has 17 amino acids. Per the germline V gene, CDR1 is MNHEY and CDR2 is SVGEGT. The chain employs TRBV6-2 or TRBV6-3 and TRBJ2-5; possibly TRBD2 for D (5 bases). The sequenced sample was PBMCs from blood, obtained on the day of vaccination. The receptor's source is a man in his fifties who received an inactivated influenza vaccine. CDR3 sequence reads: CASSYLREAASGETQYF. The DNA for the CDR3 is TGTGCCAGCAGTTACCTCCGTGAGGCCGCCTCGGGGGAGACCCAGTACTTC.